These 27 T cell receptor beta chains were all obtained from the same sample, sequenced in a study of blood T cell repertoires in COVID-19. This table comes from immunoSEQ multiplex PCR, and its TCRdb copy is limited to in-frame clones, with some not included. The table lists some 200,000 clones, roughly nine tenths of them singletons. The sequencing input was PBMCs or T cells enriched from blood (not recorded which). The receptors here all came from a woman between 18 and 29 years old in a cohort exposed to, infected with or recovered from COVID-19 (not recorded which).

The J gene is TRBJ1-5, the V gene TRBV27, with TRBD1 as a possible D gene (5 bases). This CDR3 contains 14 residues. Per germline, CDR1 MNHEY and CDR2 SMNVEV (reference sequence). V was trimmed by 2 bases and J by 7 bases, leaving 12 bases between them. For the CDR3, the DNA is TGTGCCAGCAGTTTAGGGCAGGGAGGGCAGCCCCAGCATTTT. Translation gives CASSLGQGGQPQHF.

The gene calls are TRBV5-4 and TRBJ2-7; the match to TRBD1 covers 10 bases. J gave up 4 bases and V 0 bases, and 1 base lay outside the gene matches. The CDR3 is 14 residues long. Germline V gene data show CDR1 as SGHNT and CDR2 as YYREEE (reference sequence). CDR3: CASSLEGQGYEQYF. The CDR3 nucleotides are TGTGCCAGCAGCTTGGAGGGACAGGGGTACGAGCAGTACTTC.

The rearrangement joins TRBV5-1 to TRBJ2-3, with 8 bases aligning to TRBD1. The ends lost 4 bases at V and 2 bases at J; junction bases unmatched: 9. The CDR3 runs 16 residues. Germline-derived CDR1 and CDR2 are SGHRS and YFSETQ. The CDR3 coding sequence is TGCGCCAGCAGCAATATCTGGACAGGGAACACAGATACGCAGTATTTT. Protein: CASSNIWTGNTDTQYF.

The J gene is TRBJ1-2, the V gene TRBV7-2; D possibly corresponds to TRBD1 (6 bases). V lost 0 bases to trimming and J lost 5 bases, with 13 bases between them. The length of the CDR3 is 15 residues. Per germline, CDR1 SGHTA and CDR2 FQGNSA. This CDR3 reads CASSLADAGVYGYTF. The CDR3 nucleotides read TGTGCCAGCAGCTTAGCGGACGCAGGGGTTTATGGCTACACCTTC.

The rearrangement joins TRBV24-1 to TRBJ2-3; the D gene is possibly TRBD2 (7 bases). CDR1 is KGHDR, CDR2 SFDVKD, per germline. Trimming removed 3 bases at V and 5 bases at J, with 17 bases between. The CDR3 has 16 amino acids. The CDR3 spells CATSDVAGALGDTQYF. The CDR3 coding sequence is TGTGCCACCAGTGATGTGGCGGGGGCCCTCGGAGATACGCAGTATTTT.

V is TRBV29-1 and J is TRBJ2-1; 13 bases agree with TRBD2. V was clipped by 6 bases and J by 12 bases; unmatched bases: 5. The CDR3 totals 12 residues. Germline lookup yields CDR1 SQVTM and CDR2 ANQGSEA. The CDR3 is CSVWTSGGGQFF. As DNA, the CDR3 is TGCAGCGTATGGACTAGCGGGGGTGGGCAGTTCTTC.

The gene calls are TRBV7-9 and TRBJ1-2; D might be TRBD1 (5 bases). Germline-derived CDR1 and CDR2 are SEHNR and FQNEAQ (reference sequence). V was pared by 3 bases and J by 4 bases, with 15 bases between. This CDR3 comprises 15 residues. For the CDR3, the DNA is TGTGCCAGCAGCTTGGGACCTCGGGAGACCTATGGCTACACCTTC. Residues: CASSLGPRETYGYTF.

The CDR3 is CASSPLAGNSYEQYF. CDR3 bases: TGCGCCAGCAGTCCCCTAGCGGGAAACTCCTACGAGCAGTACTTC. V and J are TRBV5-1 and TRBJ2-7; 9 positions agree with TRBD2. The V and J ends lost 5 bases and 0 bases, in that order; junction bases with no gene match: 6. Germline CDR1 and CDR2: SGHRS and YFSETQ. CDR3 length equals 15 residues.

The CDR3 coding sequence is TGTGCCAGTAGTTCCGGTCAGGGGGGCTACACTGAAGCTTTCTTT. Its protein is CASSSGQGGYTEAFF. The rearrangement uses TRBV19 and TRBJ1-1; 7 bases agree with TRBD1. CDR3 size: 15 residues. V shed 5 bases, J shed 3 bases, and the junction held 9 bases outside the gene matches. Per germline, CDR1 LNHDA and CDR2 SQIVND (reference sequence). The full variable domain, completed using reference TRBV19 and TRBJ1-1, is DGGITQSPKYLFRKEGQNVTLSCEQNLNHDAMYWYRQDPGQGLRLIYYSQIVNDFQKGDIAEGYSVSREKKESFPLTVTSAQKNPTAFYLCASSSGQGGYTEAFFGQGTRLTVV.

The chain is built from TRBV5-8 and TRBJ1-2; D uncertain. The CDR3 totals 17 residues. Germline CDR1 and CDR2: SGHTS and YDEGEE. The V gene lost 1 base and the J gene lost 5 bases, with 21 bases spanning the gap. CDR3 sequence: CASSLILRARGLYGYTF. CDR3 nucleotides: TGTGCCAGCAGCTTGATCCTCCGGGCCAGAGGACTGTATGGCTACACCTTC.

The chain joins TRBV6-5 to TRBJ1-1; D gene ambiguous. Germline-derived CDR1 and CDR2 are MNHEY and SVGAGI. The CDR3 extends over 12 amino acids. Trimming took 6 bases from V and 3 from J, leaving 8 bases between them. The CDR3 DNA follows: TGTGCCAGCAGGGGCGGGGACACTGAAGCTTTCTTT. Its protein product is CASRGGDTEAFF.

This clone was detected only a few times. The CDR3 reads CASSSPGMFYEQYF. CDR3 sequence (DNA): TGTGCCAGCTCATCTCCCGGGATGTTCTACGAGCAGTACTTC. The V gene is TRBV18, the J gene TRBJ2-7, with D perhaps matching TRBD2 (5 bases). The CDR3 sequence is 14 residues long. Trimming took off 5 bases at V and 3 bases at J, with 14 bases between the two ends. Germline CDR1 is KGHSH and CDR2 is LQKENI.

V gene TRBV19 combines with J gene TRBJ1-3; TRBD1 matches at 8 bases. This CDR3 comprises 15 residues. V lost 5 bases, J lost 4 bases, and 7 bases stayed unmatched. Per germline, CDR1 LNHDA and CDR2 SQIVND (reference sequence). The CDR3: CASSSSTGVGNTIYF. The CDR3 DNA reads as TGTGCCAGTAGTTCCTCGACAGGGGTCGGAAACACCATATATTTT.

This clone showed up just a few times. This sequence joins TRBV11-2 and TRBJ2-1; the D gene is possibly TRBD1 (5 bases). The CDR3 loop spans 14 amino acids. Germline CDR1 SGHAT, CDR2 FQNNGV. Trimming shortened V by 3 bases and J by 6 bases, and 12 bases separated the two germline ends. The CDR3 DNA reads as TGTGCCAGCAGCTTTTCAGGGTCCAGCAATGAGCAGTTCTTC. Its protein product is CASSFSGSSNEQFF.

The CDR3 coding sequence is TGTGCCAGCAGTGAACCGACACCGGAGGTGATTCCCCTCCACTTT. It specifies CASSEPTPEVIPLHF. The J gene is TRBJ1-6, the V gene TRBV28; D gene unclear. Trimming shortened V by 5 bases and J by 13 bases, and 21 bases separated the two germline ends. CDR1 and CDR2 from the germline V gene are MDHEN and SYDVKM. The CDR3 spans 15 residues.

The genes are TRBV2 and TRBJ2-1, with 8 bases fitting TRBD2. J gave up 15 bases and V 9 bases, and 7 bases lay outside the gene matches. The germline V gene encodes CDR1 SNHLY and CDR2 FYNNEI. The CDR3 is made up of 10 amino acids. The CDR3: CARRLASAFF. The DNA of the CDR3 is TGTGCCAGAAGACTAGCGTCCGCGTTCTTC. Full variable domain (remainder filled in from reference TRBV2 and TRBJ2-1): EPEVTQTPSHQVTQMGQEVILRCVPISNHLYFYWYRQILGQKVEFLVSFYNNEISEKSEIFDDQFSVERPDGSNFTLKIRSTKLEDSAMYFCARRLASAFFGPGTRLTVL.

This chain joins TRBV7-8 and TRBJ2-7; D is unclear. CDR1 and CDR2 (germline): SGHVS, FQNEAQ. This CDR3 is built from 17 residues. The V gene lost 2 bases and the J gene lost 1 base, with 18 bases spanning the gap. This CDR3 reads CASSLTPLSPRSYEQYF. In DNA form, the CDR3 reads TGTGCCAGCAGCTTAACCCCTCTTAGCCCACGATCCTACGAGCAGTACTTC.

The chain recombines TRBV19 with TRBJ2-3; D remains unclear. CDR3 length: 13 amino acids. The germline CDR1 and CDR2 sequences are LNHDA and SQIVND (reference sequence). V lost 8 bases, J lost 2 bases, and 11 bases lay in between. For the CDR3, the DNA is TGTGCCAGTCAAAAGCGCGACACAGATACGCAGTATTTT. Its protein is CASQKRDTDTQYF.

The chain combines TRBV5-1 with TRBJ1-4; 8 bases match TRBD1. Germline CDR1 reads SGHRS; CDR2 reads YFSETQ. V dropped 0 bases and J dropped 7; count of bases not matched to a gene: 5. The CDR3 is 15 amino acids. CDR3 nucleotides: TGCGCCAGCAGCTTGGACGGACAGGGAGCTGAAAAACTGTTTTTT. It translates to CASSLDGQGAEKLFF.

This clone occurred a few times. CDR3 amino acids: CASSSGYGYTF. The CDR3 nucleotides read TGTGCCAGCAGCTCAGGGTATGGCTACACCTTC. The chain employs TRBV7-4 and TRBJ1-2, with a possible D match to TRBD1 (5 bases). This CDR3 comprises 11 residues. V was trimmed by 4 bases and J by 5 bases, leaving 5 bases between them. Germline CDR1 SGHVT, CDR2 SQSDAQ.

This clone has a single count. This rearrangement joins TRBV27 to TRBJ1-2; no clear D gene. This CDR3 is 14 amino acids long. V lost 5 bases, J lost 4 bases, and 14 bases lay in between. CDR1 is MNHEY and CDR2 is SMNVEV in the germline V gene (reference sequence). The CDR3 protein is CASSPLATSYGYTF. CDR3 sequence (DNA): TGTGCCAGCAGTCCCCTGGCAACCAGCTATGGCTACACCTTC.

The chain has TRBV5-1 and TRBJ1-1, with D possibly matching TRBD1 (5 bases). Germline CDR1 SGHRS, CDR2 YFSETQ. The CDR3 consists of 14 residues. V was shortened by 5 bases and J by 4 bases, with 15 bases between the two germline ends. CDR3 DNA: TGCGCCAGCAGTCCCCGCACCCAGGGCACTGAAGCTTTCTTT. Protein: CASSPRTQGTEAFF.

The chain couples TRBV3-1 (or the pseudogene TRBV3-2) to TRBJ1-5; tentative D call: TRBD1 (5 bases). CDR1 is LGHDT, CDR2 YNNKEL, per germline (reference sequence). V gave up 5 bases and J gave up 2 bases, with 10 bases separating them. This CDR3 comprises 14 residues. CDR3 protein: CASSVRGGNQPQHF. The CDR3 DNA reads TGTGCCAGCAGCGTCCGGGGGGGCAATCAGCCCCAGCATTTT.

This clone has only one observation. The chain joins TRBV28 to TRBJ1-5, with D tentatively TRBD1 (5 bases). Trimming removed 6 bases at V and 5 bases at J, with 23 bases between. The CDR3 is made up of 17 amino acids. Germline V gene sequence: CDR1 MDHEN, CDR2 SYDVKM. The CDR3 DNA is TGTGCCAGCAGATCCCAGACGGGCAGGGTTGGGGATCAGCCCCAGCATTTT. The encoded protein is CASRSQTGRVGDQPQHF.

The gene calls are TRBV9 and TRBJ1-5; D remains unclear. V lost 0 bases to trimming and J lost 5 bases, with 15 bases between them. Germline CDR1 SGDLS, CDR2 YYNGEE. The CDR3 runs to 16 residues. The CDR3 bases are TGTGCCAGCAGCGTAGCTCCGCAAGAGCCATATCAGCCCCAGCATTTT. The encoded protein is CASSVAPQEPYQPQHF.

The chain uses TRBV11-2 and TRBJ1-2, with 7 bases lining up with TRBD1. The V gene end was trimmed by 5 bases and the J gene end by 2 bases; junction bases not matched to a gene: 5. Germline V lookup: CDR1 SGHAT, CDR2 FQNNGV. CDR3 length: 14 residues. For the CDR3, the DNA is TGTGCCAGCAGCCCCACGACAGGGAACTATGGCTACACCTTC. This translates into CASSPTTGNYGYTF. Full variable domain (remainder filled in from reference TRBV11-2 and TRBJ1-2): EAGVAQSPRYKIIEKRQSVAFWCNPISGHATLYWYQQILGQGPKLLIQFQNNGVVDDSQLPKDRFSAERLKGVDSTLKIQPAKLEDSAVYLCASSPTTGNYGYTFGSGTRLTVV.

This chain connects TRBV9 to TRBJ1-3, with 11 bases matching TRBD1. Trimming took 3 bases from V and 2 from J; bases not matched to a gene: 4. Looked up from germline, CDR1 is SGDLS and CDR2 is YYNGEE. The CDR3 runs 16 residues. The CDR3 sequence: CASSGGQGATGNTIYF. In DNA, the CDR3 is TGTGCCAGCAGCGGTGGACAGGGGGCGACTGGAAACACCATATATTTT.